The 26 T cell receptor beta chains listed next were all sequenced from one sample in a study of identical twins' blood T cells. Each CDR3 protein gets one entry after TCRdb re-called the 5' RACE reads with MiXCR. The table has fewer than 450,000 distinct CDR3 sequences, over 25% seen once. The sequenced material came from PBMCs. The receptors were gathered from a woman aged 18 to 49 in good health.

Concerning this clonotype: A much larger clone sits a single nucleotide away, making a read error possible. The chain joins TRBV5-5 to TRBJ2-2; D remains unclear. The germline V gene encodes CDR1 SGHKS and CDR2 YYEKEE (reference sequence). This CDR3 is built from 12 residues. The CDR3 nucleotides read TGTGCCAGCATCTTGGTGGCCGGGGAGCTGTTTTTT. Residues: CASILVAGELFF.

The genes are TRBV12-5 and TRBJ2-3, with D hard to call. The CDR3 covers 16 residues. CDR1 and CDR2 from the germline V gene are LGHNT and FRNRAP. V gave up 5 bases and J gave up 0 bases, with 15 bases separating them. The CDR3 DNA reads TGTGCTAGTGGTCTCGACTTACCTCCGAGCACAGATACGCAGTATTTT. This codes for CASGLDLPPSTDTQYF. The full variable domain, in which reference TRBV12-5 and TRBJ2-3 provide the parts outside the CDR3, is DARVTQTPRHKVTEMGQEVTMRCQPILGHNTVFWYRQTMMQGLELLAYFRNRAPLDDSGMPKDRFSAEMPDATLATLKIQPSEPRDSAVYFCASGLDLPPSTDTQYFGPGTRLTVL.

The chain carries TRBV3-1 and TRBJ1-2, with a weak D call TRBD1 (6 bases). This CDR3 region has 15 residues. Germline V gene data show CDR1 as LGHDT and CDR2 as YNNKEL (reference sequence). Trimming removed 4 bases at V and 0 bases at J, with 12 bases between. This CDR3 is CASSPNGQPNYGYTF. The CDR3 DNA follows: TGTGCCAGCAGCCCGAATGGACAGCCTAACTATGGCTACACCTTC.

This clonotype was observed many times. The V gene is TRBV5-1, the J gene TRBJ2-7, with 7 positions matching TRBD2. Germline V gene lookup returns CDR1 SGHRS and CDR2 YFSETQ. The CDR3 has 14 amino acids. V dropped 0 bases and J dropped 7; count of bases not matched to a gene: 7. In nucleotides, the CDR3 is TGCGCCAGCAGCTTGGCGACTAGCTCTCGGGAGCAGTACTTC. This codes for CASSLATSSREQYF.

This clonotype was detected a few times. V and J are TRBV6-5 and TRBJ2-1; a weak D match, TRBD1 (6 bases). CDR1 is MNHEY and CDR2 is SVGAGI in the germline V gene. The length of the CDR3 is 14 residues. Trimming shortened V by 5 bases and J by 4 bases, and 12 bases separated the two germline ends. As DNA, the CDR3 is TGTGCCAGCAGTCGAGGACAGTTGTACAATGAGCAGTTCTTC. Translation: CASSRGQLYNEQFF.

This chain joins TRBV20-1 and TRBJ2-7, with 9 bases fitting TRBD2. The CDR3 has 13 residues. Trimming removed 6 bases from V and 2 bases from J; junction bases left unmatched: 5. The germline CDR1 and CDR2 sequences are DFQATT and SNEGSKA (reference sequence). The CDR3 nucleotides are TGCAGTGCGCGGCTAGCGGGAACCTACGAGCAGTACTTC. Protein product: CSARLAGTYEQYF.

The chain carries TRBV20-1 and TRBJ1-1; D unresolved. Germline lookup yields CDR1 DFQATT and CDR2 SNEGSKA (reference sequence). V was cut by 0 bases and J by 0 bases, with 17 bases left in between. The CDR3 sequence is 17 residues long. The CDR3 nucleotides are TGCAGTGCTAGAGATTCTGGGGAAATCCGGCTGAACACTGAAGCTTTCTTT. This encodes CSARDSGEIRLNTEAFF.

This chain links TRBV12-3 or TRBV12-4 with TRBJ1-1; D call uncertain. V was shortened by 7 bases and J by 0 bases, with 12 bases between the two germline ends. This CDR3 region has 14 residues. CDR3 in DNA: TGTGCCAGCACTCTAGGACGAATGAACACTGAAGCTTTCTTT. Its protein is CASTLGRMNTEAFF.

The chain uses TRBV12-3 or TRBV12-4 and TRBJ1-2; TRBD1 matches 7 bases. The CDR3 runs 15 residues. V gave up 5 bases and J gave up 5 bases; unmatched junction bases: 11. Written as DNA, the CDR3 is TGTGCCAGCAGTCCGTACCGACAGGGAGGGTATGGCTACACCTTC. Protein: CASSPYRQGGYGYTF.

There are a few counts of this clonotype. CDR3 amino acids: CASSQDNTQYF. In nucleotides, the CDR3 is TGCGCCAGCAGCCAAGATAATACGCAGTATTTT. This chain links TRBV4-1 with TRBJ2-3, with D unclear. With 0 bases removed from V and 7 bases from J, the gap between germline ends came to 2 bases. The CDR3 extends over 11 amino acids. Germline loops: CDR1 MGHRA, CDR2 YSYEKL.

The chain recombines TRBV2 with TRBJ1-5; TRBD1 might be the D (5 bases). Trimming cost V 4 bases and J 4 bases, with 11 bases left between them. Germline assignment: CDR1 SNHLY and CDR2 FYNNEI. The CDR3 loop spans 14 amino acids. CDR3 bases: TGTGCCAGCAGTGGGGAGGGGTATAATCAGCCCCAGCATTTT. It translates to CASSGEGYNQPQHF.

This clonotype was observed a few times. An end of the junction does not agree with germline; a read error may underlie this. V usage is TRBV20-1 and J usage is TRBJ2-3; 7 bases align to TRBD1. This CDR3 is built from 13 residues. Germline V CDR1 and CDR2: DFQATT, SNEGSKA (reference sequence). CDR3 sequence reads: CSAGDRVTDTQYF. The CDR3 DNA is TGCAGTGCTGGAGACAGGGTGACAGATACGCAGTATTTT.

Many counts were recorded for this clonotype. The genes are TRBV29-1 and TRBJ1-1; no firm D call. Germline V gene sequence: CDR1 SQVTM, CDR2 ANQGSEA. The CDR3 sequence is 12 residues long. V lost 4 bases, J lost 7 bases, and 13 bases lay in between. CDR3 protein: CSVGAAEGEAFF. CDR3 in DNA: TGCAGCGTTGGGGCGGCCGAGGGTGAAGCTTTCTTT.

The chain combines TRBV4-3 with TRBJ1-1; D call uncertain. Germline assignment: CDR1 LGHNA and CDR2 YSLEER. Trimming pared 0 bases from V and 1 base from J, leaving 9 bases between. The CDR3 sequence is 15 residues long. In DNA, the CDR3 is TGCGCCAGCAGCCAAGATATCGTAAGGAACACTGAAGCTTTCTTT. It translates to CASSQDIVRNTEAFF.

V and J are TRBV20-1 and TRBJ2-1; TRBD2 matches at 7 bases. Germline loops: CDR1 DFQATT, CDR2 SNEGSKA (reference sequence). CDR3 size: 11 residues. Trimming took 5 bases from V and 9 from J; bases not matched to a gene: 4. The DNA for the CDR3 is TGCAGTGCTCCCAGGGAGGGTGAGCAGTTCTTC. Translated, it gives CSAPREGEQFF.

V gene TRBV19 combines with J gene TRBJ1-2, with 9 bases fitting TRBD1. V was clipped by 6 bases and J by 3 bases; unmatched bases: 14. The germline CDR1 and CDR2 sequences are LNHDA and SQIVND (reference sequence). CDR3 length equals 17 residues. The CDR3 DNA follows: TGTGCCAGTAGCTTTCTATCCGGGACAGGGCCTTACTATGGCTACACCTTC. It encodes CASSFLSGTGPYYGYTF.

The CDR3 DNA follows: TGCAGTGCTAGTTGGGACAGATACACAGATACGCAGTATTTT. Protein sequence: CSASWDRYTDTQYF. V is TRBV20-1 and J is TRBJ2-3, with TRBD1 matching over 7 bases. Germline V gives CDR1 DFQATT, CDR2 SNEGSKA (reference sequence). This CDR3 contains 14 residues. Trimming took 3 bases from V and 2 from J; bases not matched to a gene: 5.

This sequence joins TRBV2 and TRBJ2-1; TRBD2 agrees at 9 bases. Trimming at V came to 8 bases and at J to 7 bases, leaving 9 bases not matched to a gene. Germline V CDR1 and CDR2: SNHLY, FYNNEI. The CDR3 covers 14 residues. The CDR3 sequence is CASYPPAGGNEQFF. The CDR3, as DNA: TGTGCCAGCTATCCTCCGGCGGGGGGGAATGAGCAGTTCTTC.

This clonotype was recorded a few times. This rearrangement joins TRBV6-2 or TRBV6-3 to TRBJ2-1; 11 nucleotides line up with TRBD2. The CDR3 totals 15 residues. V lost 1 base to trimming and J lost 10 bases; unmatched junction nucleotides: 6. Looked up from germline, CDR1 is MNHEY and CDR2 is SVGEGT. In nucleotides, the CDR3 is TGTGCCAGCAGTTACTACGGGACTAGCGGAGAAGAGCAGTTCTTC. Translation: CASSYYGTSGEEQFF.

In this sample, this clonotype turned up a few times. The rearrangement joins TRBV5-1 to TRBJ2-7, with 9 bases aligning to TRBD1. There are 15 residues in the CDR3. Per the germline V gene, CDR1 is SGHRS and CDR2 is YFSETQ. V was pared by 1 base and J by 5 bases, with 7 bases of the junction left unmatched. CDR3: CASSLLGQGTNEQYF. The CDR3 DNA sequence: TGCGCCAGCAGCTTGTTGGGACAGGGAACTAACGAGCAGTACTTC.

Regarding this clonotype: A much bigger clone sits one base away, suggesting this may be a read error. The chain is built from TRBV6-2 or TRBV6-3 and TRBJ2-1; D is perhaps TRBD1 (6 bases). Germline CDR1 and CDR2: MNHEY and SVGEGT. CDR3 length: 14 amino acids. CDR3 DNA: TGTGCCAGCAGTCTGGACAGTTCCTACAATGAGCGGTTCTTC. Translating gives CASSLDSSYNERFF.

The chain is built from TRBV29-1 and TRBJ1-2; D perhaps matches TRBD1 (6 bases). The CDR3 spans 12 residues. Trimming shortened V by 6 bases and J by 7 bases, and 15 bases separated the two germline ends. From germline, CDR1 is SQVTM and CDR2 ANQGSEA. The CDR3 region has the DNA TGCAGCGTCAGCCCTCGGACAGCTGGCTACACCTTC. This sequence encodes CSVSPRTAGYTF.

The chain recombines TRBV29-1 with TRBJ2-1, with D unclear. CDR1 is SQVTM and CDR2 is ANQGSEA in the germline V gene. The CDR3 is 12 amino acids. Trimming left V 8 bases short and J 4 bases short, with 12 bases between. Here the CDR3 DNA reads TGCAGCATAAGCAGTAGATACAATGAGCAGTTCTTC. The encoded protein is CSISSRYNEQFF.

This clonotype has just a few counts. The chain combines TRBV27 with TRBJ2-5; D not certain. The germline CDR1 and CDR2 sequences are MNHEY and SMNVEV (reference sequence). Trimming removed 3 bases from V and 1 base from J, with 6 bases in between. CDR3 size: 13 residues. The DNA of the CDR3 is TGTGCCAGCAGTTTTCGGTTCCAAGAGACCCAGTACTTC. Its translation: CASSFRFQETQYF.

This clonotype was picked up a small number of times. The junction does not match germline at one end; this may be a read error. The chain links TRBV11-2 to TRBJ2-3, with 9 bases that match TRBD1. The CDR3 extends over 12 amino acids. Germline CDR1 is SGHAT and CDR2 is FQNNGV. In nucleotides, the CDR3 is TGTGCCAGCATCCTGGACAGGGGTCCCCAAAATTTT. This codes for CASILDRGPQNF. Together with reference TRBV11-2 and TRBJ2-3, the CDR3 gives the full variable domain: EAGVAQSPRYKIIEKRQSVAFWCNPISGHATLYWYQQILGQGPKLLIQFQNNGVVDDSQLPKDRFSAERLKGVDSTLKIQPAKLEDSAVYLCASILDRGPQNFGPGTRLTVL.

Concerning this clonotype: A much larger clone differs by one base, so this may be a read error. The genes are TRBV20-1 and TRBJ1-3, with 10 bases matching TRBD1. This CDR3 is 14 amino acids long. Germline lookup yields CDR1 DFQATT and CDR2 SNEGSKA (reference sequence). CDR3: CSAPGQGQGNTTYF. Here the CDR3 DNA reads TGCAGTGCCCCGGGACAGGGGCAAGGAAACACCACATATTTT.